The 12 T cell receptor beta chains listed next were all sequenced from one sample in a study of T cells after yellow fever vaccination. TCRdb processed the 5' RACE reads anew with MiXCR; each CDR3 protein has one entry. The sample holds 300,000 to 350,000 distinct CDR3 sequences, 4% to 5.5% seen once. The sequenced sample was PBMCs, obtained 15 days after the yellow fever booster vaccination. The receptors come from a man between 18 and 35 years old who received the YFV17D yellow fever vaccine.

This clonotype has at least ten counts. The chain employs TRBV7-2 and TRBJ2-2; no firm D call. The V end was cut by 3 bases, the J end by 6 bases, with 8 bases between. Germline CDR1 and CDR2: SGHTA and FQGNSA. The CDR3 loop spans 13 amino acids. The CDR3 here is CASSFSPSGELFF. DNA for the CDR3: TGTGCCAGCAGCTTCTCGCCTTCCGGGGAGCTGTTTTTT.

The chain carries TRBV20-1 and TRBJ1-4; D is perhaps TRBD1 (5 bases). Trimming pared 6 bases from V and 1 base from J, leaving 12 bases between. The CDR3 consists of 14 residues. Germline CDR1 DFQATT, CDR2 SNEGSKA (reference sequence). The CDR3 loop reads CSATQGVTNEKLFF. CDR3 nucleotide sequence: TGCAGTGCAACGCAGGGAGTAACTAATGAAAAACTGTTTTTT.

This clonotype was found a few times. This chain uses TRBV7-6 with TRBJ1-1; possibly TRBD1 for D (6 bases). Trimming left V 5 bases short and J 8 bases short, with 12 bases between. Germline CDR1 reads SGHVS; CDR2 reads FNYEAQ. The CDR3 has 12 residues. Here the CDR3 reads CASSPWGLEAFF. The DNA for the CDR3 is TGTGCCAGCAGCCCGTGGGGGCTGGAAGCTTTCTTT.

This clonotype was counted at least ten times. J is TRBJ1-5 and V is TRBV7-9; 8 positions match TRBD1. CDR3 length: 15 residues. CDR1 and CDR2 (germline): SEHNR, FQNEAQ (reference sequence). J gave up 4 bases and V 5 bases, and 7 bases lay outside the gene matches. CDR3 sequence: CASSRTTGANQPQHF. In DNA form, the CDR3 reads TGTGCCAGCAGCCGAACGACAGGGGCGAATCAGCCCCAGCATTTT.

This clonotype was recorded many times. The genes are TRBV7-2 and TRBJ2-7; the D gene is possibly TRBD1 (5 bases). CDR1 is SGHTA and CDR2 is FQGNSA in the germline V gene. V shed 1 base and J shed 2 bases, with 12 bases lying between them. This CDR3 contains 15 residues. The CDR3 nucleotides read TGTGCCAGCAGCTTAGGGTCAGGGAAAGCCTACGAGCAGTACTTC. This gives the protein CASSLGSGKAYEQYF.

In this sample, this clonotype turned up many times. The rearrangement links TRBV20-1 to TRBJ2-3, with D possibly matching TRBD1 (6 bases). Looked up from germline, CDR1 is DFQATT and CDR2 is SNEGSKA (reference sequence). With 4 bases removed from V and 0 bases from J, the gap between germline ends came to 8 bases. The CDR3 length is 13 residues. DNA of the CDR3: TGCAGTGCTAAGGGGGAGAGCACAGATACGCAGTATTTT. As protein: CSAKGESTDTQYF.

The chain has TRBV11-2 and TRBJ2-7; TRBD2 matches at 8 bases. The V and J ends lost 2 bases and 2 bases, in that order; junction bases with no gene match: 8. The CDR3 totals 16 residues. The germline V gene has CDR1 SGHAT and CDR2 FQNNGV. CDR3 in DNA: TGTGCCAGCAGCTTAACTCCGGGGGGGGCCGCCTACGAGCAGTACTTC. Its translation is CASSLTPGGAAYEQYF.

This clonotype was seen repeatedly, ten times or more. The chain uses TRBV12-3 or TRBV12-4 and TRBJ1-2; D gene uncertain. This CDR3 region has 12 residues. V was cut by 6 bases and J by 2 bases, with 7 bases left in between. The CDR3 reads CASSAVNYGYTF. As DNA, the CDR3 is TGTGCCAGCAGCGCGGTAAACTATGGCTACACCTTC.

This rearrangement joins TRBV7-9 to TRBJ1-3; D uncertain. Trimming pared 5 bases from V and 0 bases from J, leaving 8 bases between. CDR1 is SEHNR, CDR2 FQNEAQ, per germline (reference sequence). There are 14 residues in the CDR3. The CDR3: CASSPRTSGNTIYF. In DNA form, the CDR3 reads TGTGCCAGCAGCCCCCGGACCTCTGGAAACACCATATATTTT.

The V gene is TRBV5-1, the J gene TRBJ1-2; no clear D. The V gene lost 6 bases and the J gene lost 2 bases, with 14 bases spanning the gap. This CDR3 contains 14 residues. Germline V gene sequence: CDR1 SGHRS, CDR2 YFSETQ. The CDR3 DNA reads TGCGCCAGCAACAGAGCGGGCCTAAACTATGGCTACACCTTC. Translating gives CASNRAGLNYGYTF.

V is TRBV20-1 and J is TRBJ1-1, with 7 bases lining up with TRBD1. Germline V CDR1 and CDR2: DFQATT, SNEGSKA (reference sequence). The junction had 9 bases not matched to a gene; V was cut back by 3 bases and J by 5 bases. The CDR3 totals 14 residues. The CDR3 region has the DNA TGCAGTGCTAGCCCAGCGGGACAGCTGACTGAAGCTTTCTTT. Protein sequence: CSASPAGQLTEAFF.

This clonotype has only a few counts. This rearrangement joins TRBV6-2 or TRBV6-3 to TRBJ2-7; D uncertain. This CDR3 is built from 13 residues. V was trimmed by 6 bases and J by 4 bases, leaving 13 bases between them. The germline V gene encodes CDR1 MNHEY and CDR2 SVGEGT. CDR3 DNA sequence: TGTGCCAGCAGAGCCCCCGGCACTTACGAGCAGTACTTC. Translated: CASRAPGTYEQYF.